This T cell receptor beta chain was identified during a study of blood T cell repertoires in COVID-19. Assay: immunoSEQ multiplex PCR; the TCRdb copy retains only in-frame clones and omits some. Among 25,000 to 30,000 clones, approximately 80% were seen once, and the ten largest hold about half. Sample: peripheral blood. The sequence came from a woman aged 70-85 years with acute or convalescent COVID-19.

The CDR3 reads CASSLARAGRTDTQYF. Written as DNA, the CDR3 is TGTGCCAGCAGCTTAGCGCGGGCGGGCCGCACAGATACGCAGTATTTT. The chain links TRBV7-9 to TRBJ2-3; a possible D gene is TRBD2 (5 bases). The CDR3 runs 16 residues. Germline CDR1 is SEHNR and CDR2 is FQNEAQ (reference sequence). The V and J ends lost 0 bases and 1 base respectively, with 11 bases between them.